Listed below are T cell receptor beta chains from one sample, sequenced in a study of blood T cell repertoires in COVID-19. TCRdb's table, derived via immunoSEQ multiplex PCR, lists solely in-frame clones and lacks some. Here the sample spans around 210,000 clones, around four fifths being singletons. The specimen sequenced was peripheral blood. The receptors originated from a man aged 60-69 years with COVID-19, enrolled during active disease. Both conserved end residues are part of each CDR3. A D gene is named only where the DNA matches it firmly. The listing skips clone size in some rows; elsewhere it reads once, few, many or a size class.

clone size,D gene,J gene,V gene,CDR3 DNA,CDR3 protein
few,TRBD2,TRBJ2-1,TRBV30,TGTGCCTGGAGATCTGGACTAGCGGGAGGGAAACAGCAGTTCTTC,CAWRSGLAGGKQQFF
.,.,TRBJ1-1,TRBV6-5,TGTGCCAGCACTATACAGGGCGGGAACACTGAAGCTTTCTTT,CASTIQGGNTEAFF
.,TRBD2,TRBJ2-5,TRBV5-1,TGCGCCAGCAGCTTGTTTGGACTAGGCCAAGAGACCCAGTACTTC,CASSLFGLGQETQYF
.,TRBD1,TRBJ1-3,TRBV5-1,TGCGCCAGCAGCTTGGGAGGGACAGGGATTGGAAACACCATATATTTT,CASSLGGTGIGNTIYF
.,.,TRBJ2-7,TRBV5-6,TGTGCCAGCAGCTTCGGCAGGGGACCCTCCTACGAGCAGTACTTC,CASSFGRGPSYEQYF
few,.,TRBJ1-5,TRBV12-3/TRBV12-4,TGTGCCAGCACCTTCGGGAGCAATCAGCCCCAGCATTTT,CASTFGSNQPQHF
.,.,TRBJ1-6,TRBV6-1,TGTGCCAGCAGTGAACAGGGAGGCTCACCCCTCCACTTT,CASSEQGGSPLHF
once,.,TRBJ1-1,TRBV9,TGTGCCAGCAGCCCCCCAACGGTGACTGAAGCTTTCTTT,CASSPPTVTEAFF
.,.,TRBJ1-1,TRBV28,TGTGCCAGCAGTCCCTATTTGGGTCGGGGGGGGACTGAAGCTTTCTTT,CASSPYLGRGGTEAFF
once,.,TRBJ2-7,TRBV5-1,TGCGCCAGCAGCACGGCAGGGGAAACGTACGAGCAGTACTTC,CASSTAGETYEQYF
.,.,TRBJ2-2,TRBV7-7,TGTGCCAGCAGCTCACGGCCGGACGGGAGCGGGGAGCTGTTTTTT,CASSSRPDGSGELFF
.,TRBD1,TRBJ1-1,TRBV9,TGTGCCAGCAGCGTTAGAGGGGGCTGGGACACTGAAGCTTTCTTT,CASSVRGGWDTEAFF
.,.,TRBJ1-5,TRBV7-2,TGTGCCAGCAGCTTGGACAGCACCCCTAATCCCCAGCATTTT,CASSLDSTPNPQHF
.,TRBD2,TRBJ2-1,TRBV15,TGTGCCACCAGCAGAGGTCCGACTAGCGGGAGGGCCCTCAGGGAGCAGTTCTTC,CATSRGPTSGRALREQFF
.,TRBD1,TRBJ1-1,TRBV30,TGTGCCTGGATGGGACAGCTGAACACTGAAGCTTTCTTT,CAWMGQLNTEAFF
.,TRBD1,TRBJ2-5,TRBV29-1,TGCAGCGTTGAAGATTGGGACAGGCTCCAAGAGACCCAGTACTTC,CSVEDWDRLQETQYF
.,.,TRBJ1-4,TRBV6-5,TGTGCCAGCAGTATACAGGGCCAGACATGGGAAAAACTGTTTTTT,CASSIQGQTWEKLFF
.,.,TRBJ2-2,TRBV2,TGTGCCAGCACCCGAGAAGGGGGAGCCGGGGAGCTGTTTTTT,CASTREGGAGELFF
.,.,TRBJ2-6,TRBV27,TGTGCCAGCAGTTTATCCGGGGCTGGGGCCAACGTCCTGACTTTC,CASSLSGAGANVLTF
.,TRBD1,TRBJ1-2,TRBV24-1,TGTGCCACCAGTGATTCCAGGGGGCTTGGTGGCTACACCTTC,CATSDSRGLGGYTF
.,TRBD2,TRBJ2-7,TRBV7-2,TGTGCCAGCAGCTTAGCGTTGGGGGGGACTTCCTACGAGCAGTACTTC,CASSLALGGTSYEQYF
.,TRBD1,TRBJ1-6,TRBV7-9,TGTGCCAGCAGCTCATCGGGACAGGGGAATTCACCCCTCCACTTT,CASSSSGQGNSPLHF
.,.,TRBJ2-7,TRBV11-2,TGTGCCAGCAGCTTAGCCAGGGGATACGAGCAGTACTTC,CASSLARGYEQYF
.,.,TRBJ1-5,TRBV27,TGTGCCAGCAGTTTATCCGGCGGTTCACATAGCAATCAGCCCCAGCATTTT,CASSLSGGSHSNQPQHF
few,.,TRBJ2-3,TRBV30,TGTGCCTGGGAAGTAGCTAGCACAGATACGCAGTATTTT,CAWEVASTDTQYF
.,TRBD2,TRBJ2-1,TRBV5-1,TGCGCCAGCAGCCCCGGCGGACTAGCGGGAGTAAATGAGCAGTTCTTC,CASSPGGLAGVNEQFF
.,.,TRBJ1-1,TRBV6-5,TGTGCCAGCACTTTGACATTGACAGCGGGCACTGAAGCTTTCTTT,CASTLTLTAGTEAFF
.,TRBD1,TRBJ1-1,TRBV3-1/TRBV3-2,TGTGCCAGCAGCCCCGGACAGGGTCAAGCTTTCTTT,CASSPGQGQAFF
.,.,TRBJ1-2,TRBV2,TGTGCCAGCAGTAAATACTCTTTGGACAGCTATGGCTACACCTTC,CASSKYSLDSYGYTF
.,.,TRBJ2-7,TRBV24-1,TGTGCCACCAGTGATGTAGGGAGGCAGTACTTC,CATSDVGRQYF
once,.,TRBJ2-1,TRBV9,TGTGCCAGCAGCGTAGAGGGACTGAGCGGGTCCTCCTACAATGAGCAGTTCTTC,CASSVEGLSGSSYNEQFF
.,TRBD2,TRBJ2-7,TRBV5-1,TGCGCCAGCAGCCTGACGGGGCGGGAGGAGGACGAGCAGTACTTC,CASSLTGREEDEQYF
.,.,TRBJ1-1,TRBV10-3,TGTGCCATCAGTGAGTCAGCGGGGATGAACACTGAAGCTTTCTTT,CAISESAGMNTEAFF
.,.,TRBJ2-1,TRBV6-5,.,CVGGGTAKFF
.,TRBD2,TRBJ2-7,TRBV10-3,TGTGCCATTCAGGCCGGACAAACTCGAGCGGGGGTCTACGAGCAGTACTTC,CAIQAGQTRAGVYEQYF
.,.,TRBJ1-1,TRBV12-3/TRBV12-4,TGTGCCAGCAGTTTAGGCAGGAACACTGAAGCTTTCTTT,CASSLGRNTEAFF
few,TRBD1,TRBJ1-3,TRBV12-3/TRBV12-4,TGTGCGGGACAGGGGGCTGGAAACACCATATATTTT,CAGQGAGNTIYF
few,.,TRBJ1-1,TRBV12-3/TRBV12-4,TGTGCCAGCAGTTCATACAGGATCACTGAAGCTTTCTTT,CASSSYRITEAFF
.,TRBD2,TRBJ2-1,TRBV9,TGTGCCAGCAGCGTAGTATCTAGCGGGAGCGGTGTTGAGCAGTTCTTC,CASSVVSSGSGVEQFF
once,TRBD2,TRBJ2-3,TRBV6-4,TGTGCCAGCAGCCTCGGGACTAGCGGGAGGTCAGATACGCAGTATTTT,CASSLGTSGRSDTQYF
.,.,TRBJ1-1,TRBV6-5,TGTGCCAGCAGTCGTGCTGGAGTTACTGAAGCTTTCTTT,CASSRAGVTEAFF
.,.,TRBJ1-5,TRBV11-2,TGTGCCAGCAGCTTAGGAGCAGGGAGCAATCAGCCCCAGCATTTT,CASSLGAGSNQPQHF
.,.,TRBJ1-1,TRBV5-1,TGCGCCAGCAGCTTGGTAGGGAGTTGGGACACTGAAGCTTTCTTT,CASSLVGSWDTEAFF
.,.,TRBJ1-4,TRBV28,TGTGCCAGCAGTTCACCGGGATCAACTAATGAAAAACTGTTTTTT,CASSSPGSTNEKLFF
.,.,TRBJ2-7,TRBV6-5,TGTGCCAGCAATGGCCCCGGGGCCTACGAGCAGTACTTC,CASNGPGAYEQYF
.,TRBD1,TRBJ1-5,TRBV10-2,TGCGCCAGCAGTGAGGTGGACAGGCCGTGGTATAGCAATCAGCCCCAGCATTTT,CASSEVDRPWYSNQPQHF
.,.,TRBJ2-3,TRBV12-3/TRBV12-4,TGTGCCAGCCGACTAGACAGGGCGGATACGCAGTATTTT,CASRLDRADTQYF
.,TRBD1,TRBJ1-1,TRBV18,TGTGCCAGCTCACCACCGACCAGGGGGAGGGCTTTCTTT,CASSPPTRGRAFF
once,TRBD2,TRBJ2-7,TRBV5-1,TGCGCCAGCAGCCCCCCCGGGACTAGCGGGAGGCCGGCGGGCGAGCAGTACTTC,CASSPPGTSGRPAGEQYF
.,.,TRBJ1-2,TRBV4-1,TGCGCCAGCAGCCAAGAGGCAGGAAGAAACTATGGCTACACCTTC,CASSQEAGRNYGYTF
.,.,TRBJ1-1,TRBV19,TGTGCCAGTAGTATTTGGTCCGCTGCTCCACTTGAAGCTTTCTTT,CASSIWSAAPLEAFF
.,.,TRBJ1-1,TRBV12-2,TGTGCAAGTCGCTTTGCCCACGGGTTATCGGGTTCAGCTTTCTTT,CASRFAHGLSGSAFF
.,.,TRBJ2-5,TRBV3-1/TRBV3-2,TGTGCCAGCAGTCAGGACTCCCAAGAGACCCAGTACTTC,CASSQDSQETQYF